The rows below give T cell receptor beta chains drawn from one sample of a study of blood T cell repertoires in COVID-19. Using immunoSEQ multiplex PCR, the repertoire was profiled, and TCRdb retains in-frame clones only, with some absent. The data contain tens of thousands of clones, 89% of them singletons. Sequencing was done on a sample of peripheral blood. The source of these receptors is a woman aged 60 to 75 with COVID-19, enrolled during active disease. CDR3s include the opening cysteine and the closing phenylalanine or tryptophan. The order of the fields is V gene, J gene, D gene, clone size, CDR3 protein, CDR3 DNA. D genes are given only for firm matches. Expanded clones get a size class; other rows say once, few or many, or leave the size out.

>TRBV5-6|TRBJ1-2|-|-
CASSLVGQSYGYTF
TGTGCCAGCAGCTTGGTAGGACAATCCTATGGCTACACCTTC
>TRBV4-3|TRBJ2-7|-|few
CASSLEIYQDEQYF
TGCGCCAGCAGCCTTGAGATCTATCAGGACGAGCAGTACTTC
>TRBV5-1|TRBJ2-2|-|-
CASSLVQGGDNTGELFF
TGCGCCAGCAGCTTGGTTCAGGGGGGCGACAACACCGGGGAGCTGTTTTTT
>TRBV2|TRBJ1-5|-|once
CASSLTALRGQPQHF
TGTGCCAGCAGTTTGACTGCTTTGCGAGGGCAGCCCCAGCATTTT
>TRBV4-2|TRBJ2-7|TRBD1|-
CASSQELTRTGDFYEQYF
TGTGCCAGCAGCCAAGAATTAACCCGGACAGGGGACTTCTACGAGCAGTACTTC
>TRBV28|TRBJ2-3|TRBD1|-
CASSAPGQDPNTQYF
TGTGCCAGCAGTGCCCCGGGACAGGACCCGAATACGCAGTATTTT
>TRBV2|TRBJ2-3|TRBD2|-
CASSEYGAGGPATQYF
TGTGCCAGCAGTGAATATGGAGCGGGGGGGCCGGCTACGCAGTATTTT
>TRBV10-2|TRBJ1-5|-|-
CASSDRQGNQPQHF
TGCGCCAGCAGTGATCGACAGGGCAATCAGCCCCAGCATTTT
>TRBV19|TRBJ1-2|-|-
CASRAGTPYGYTF
TGTGCCAGTCGCGCCGGGACACCCTATGGCTACACCTTC
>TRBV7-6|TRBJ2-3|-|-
CASSPSEGTDTQYF
TGTGCCAGCAGCCCCTCCGAGGGCACAGATACGCAGTATTTT
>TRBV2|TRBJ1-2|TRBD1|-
CASSARTGGHGYTF
TGTGCCAGCAGTGCCCGGACAGGGGGTCATGGCTACACCTTC
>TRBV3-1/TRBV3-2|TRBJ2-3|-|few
CASSHTTPNTQYF
TGTGCCAGCAGCCACACCACTCCAAATACGCAGTATTTT
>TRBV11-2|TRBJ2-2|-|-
CASSLVGTSVTGELFF
TGTGCCAGCAGCTTAGTGGGGACTTCAGTAACCGGGGAGCTGTTTTTT
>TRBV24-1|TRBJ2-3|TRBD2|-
CATSLSGASTDTQYF
TGTGCCACCTCGCTTAGCGGGGCTAGCACAGATACGCAGTATTTT
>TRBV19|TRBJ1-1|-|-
CASSTLTSGTEAFF
TGTGCCAGTAGTACACTCACGTCGGGCACTGAAGCTTTCTTT
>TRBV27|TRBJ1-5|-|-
CASSTSRGSNQPQHF
TGTGCCAGCAGTACCTCCAGGGGTAGCAATCAGCCCCAGCATTTT
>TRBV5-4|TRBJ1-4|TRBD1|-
CASSRSGQGGEKLFF
TGTGCCAGCAGCCGTAGCGGACAGGGCGGCGAAAAACTGTTTTTT